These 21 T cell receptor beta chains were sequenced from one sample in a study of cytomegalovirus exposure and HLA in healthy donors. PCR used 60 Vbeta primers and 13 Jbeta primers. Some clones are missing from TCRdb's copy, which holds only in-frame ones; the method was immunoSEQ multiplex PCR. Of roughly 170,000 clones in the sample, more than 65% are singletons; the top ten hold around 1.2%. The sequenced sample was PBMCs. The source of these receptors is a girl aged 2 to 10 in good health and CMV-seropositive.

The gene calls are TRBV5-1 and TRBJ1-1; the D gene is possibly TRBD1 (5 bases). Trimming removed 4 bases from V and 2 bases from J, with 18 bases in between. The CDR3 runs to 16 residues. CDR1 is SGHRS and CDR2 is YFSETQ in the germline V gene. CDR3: CASSPRQPSENTEAFF. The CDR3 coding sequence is TGCGCCAGCAGCCCTCGACAGCCCTCTGAAAACACTGAAGCTTTCTTT.

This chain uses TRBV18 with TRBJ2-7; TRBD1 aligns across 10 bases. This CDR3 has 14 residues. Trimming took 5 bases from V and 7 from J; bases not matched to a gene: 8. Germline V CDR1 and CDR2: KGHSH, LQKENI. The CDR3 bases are TGTGCCAGCTCAACTCGACAGGGGGCGAGTGAGCAGTACTTC. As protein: CASSTRQGASEQYF. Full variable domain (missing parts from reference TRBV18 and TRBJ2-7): NAGVMQNPRHLVRRRGQEARLRCSPMKGHSHVYWYRQLPEEGLKFMVYLQKENIIDESGMPKERFSAEFPKEGPSILRIQQVVRGDSAAYFCASSTRQGASEQYFGPGTRLTVT.

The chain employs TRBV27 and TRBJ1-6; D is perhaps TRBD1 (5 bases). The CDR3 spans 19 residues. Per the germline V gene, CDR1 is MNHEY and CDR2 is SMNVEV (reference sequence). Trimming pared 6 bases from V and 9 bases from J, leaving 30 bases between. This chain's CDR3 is CASSPYRPPGIGSSSPLHF. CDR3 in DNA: TGTGCCAGCAGCCCTTACAGACCTCCAGGGATAGGTTCTAGTTCACCCCTCCACTTT.

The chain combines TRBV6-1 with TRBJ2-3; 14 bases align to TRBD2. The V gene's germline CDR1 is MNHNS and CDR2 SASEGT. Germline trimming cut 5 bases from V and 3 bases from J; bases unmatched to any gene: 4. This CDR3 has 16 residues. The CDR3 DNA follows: TGTGCCAGCAGTCAAGGGACTAGCGGGGGAACAGATACGCAGTATTTT. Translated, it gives CASSQGTSGGTDTQYF.

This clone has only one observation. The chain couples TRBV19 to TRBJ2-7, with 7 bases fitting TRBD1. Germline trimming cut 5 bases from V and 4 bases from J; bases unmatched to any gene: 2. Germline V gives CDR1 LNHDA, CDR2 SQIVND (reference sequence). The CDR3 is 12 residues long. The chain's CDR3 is CASSLTGYEQYF. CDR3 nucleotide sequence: TGTGCCAGTAGTTTGACAGGGTACGAGCAGTACTTC.

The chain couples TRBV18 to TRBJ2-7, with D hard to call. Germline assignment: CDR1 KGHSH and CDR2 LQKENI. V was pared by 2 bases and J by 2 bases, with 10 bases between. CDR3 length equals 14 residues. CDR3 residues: CASSPSQVAYEQYF. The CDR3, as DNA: TGTGCCAGCTCACCATCCCAGGTTGCCTACGAGCAGTACTTC.

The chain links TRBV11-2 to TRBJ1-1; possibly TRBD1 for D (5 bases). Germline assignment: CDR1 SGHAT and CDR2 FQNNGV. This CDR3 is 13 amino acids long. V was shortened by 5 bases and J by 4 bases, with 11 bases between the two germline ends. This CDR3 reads CASSRAGTTEAFF. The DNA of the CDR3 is TGTGCCAGCAGCCGGGCGGGGACCACTGAAGCTTTCTTT. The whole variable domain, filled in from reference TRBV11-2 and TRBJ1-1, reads EAGVAQSPRYKIIEKRQSVAFWCNPISGHATLYWYQQILGQGPKLLIQFQNNGVVDDSQLPKDRFSAERLKGVDSTLKIQPAKLEDSAVYLCASSRAGTTEAFFGQGTRLTVV.

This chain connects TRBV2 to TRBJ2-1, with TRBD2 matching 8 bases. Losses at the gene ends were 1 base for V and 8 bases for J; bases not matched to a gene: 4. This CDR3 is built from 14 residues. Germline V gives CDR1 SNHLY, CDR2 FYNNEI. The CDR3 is CASSEERGSHEQFF. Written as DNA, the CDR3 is TGTGCCAGCAGTGAAGAGCGGGGGAGCCATGAGCAGTTCTTC.

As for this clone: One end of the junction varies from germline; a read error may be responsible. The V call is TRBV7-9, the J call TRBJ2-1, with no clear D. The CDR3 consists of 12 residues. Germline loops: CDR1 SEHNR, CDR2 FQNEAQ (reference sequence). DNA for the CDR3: TGTGCCAGCGGCTTATTTATCAATGAGCAGTTCTTC. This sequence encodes CASGLFINEQFF. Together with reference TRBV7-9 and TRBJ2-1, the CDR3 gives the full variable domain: DTGVSQNPRHKITKRGQNVTFRCDPISEHNRLYWYRQTLGQGPEFLTYFQNEAQLEKSRLLSDRFSAERPKGSFSTLEIQRTEQGDSAMYLCASGLFINEQFFGPGTRLTVL.

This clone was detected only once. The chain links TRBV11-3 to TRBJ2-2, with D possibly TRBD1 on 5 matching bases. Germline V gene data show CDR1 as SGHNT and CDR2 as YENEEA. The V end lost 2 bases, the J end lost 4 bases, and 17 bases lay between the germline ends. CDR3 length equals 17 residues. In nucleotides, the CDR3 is TGTGCCAGCAGCTTACGACGCGAGCAAGGGGTCACCGGGGAGCTGTTTTTT. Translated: CASSLRREQGVTGELFF.

The CDR3 loop reads CASSPHRGLTDTQYF. The CDR3 DNA is TGTGCCAGCAGCCCCCACAGGGGGCTAACAGATACGCAGTATTTT. This chain links TRBV11-3 with TRBJ2-3; 9 bases match TRBD1. The V segment lost 5 bases and the J segment 3 bases; nucleotides outside the gene matches: 6. CDR3 length: 15 residues. Germline V gene sequence: CDR1 SGHNT, CDR2 YENEEA.

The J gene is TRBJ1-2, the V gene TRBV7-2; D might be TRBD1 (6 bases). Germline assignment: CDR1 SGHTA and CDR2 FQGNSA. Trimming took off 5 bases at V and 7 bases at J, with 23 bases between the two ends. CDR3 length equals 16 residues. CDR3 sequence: CASSRLTGLKAGGYTF. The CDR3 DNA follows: TGTGCCAGCAGCCGTCTGACAGGTCTCAAGGCAGGTGGCTACACCTTC.

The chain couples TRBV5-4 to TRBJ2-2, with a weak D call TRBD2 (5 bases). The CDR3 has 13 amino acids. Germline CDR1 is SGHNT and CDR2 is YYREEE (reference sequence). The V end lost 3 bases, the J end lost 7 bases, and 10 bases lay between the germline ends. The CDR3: CASSSIEGGELFF. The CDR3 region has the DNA TGTGCCAGCAGCTCCATAGAGGGCGGGGAGCTGTTTTTT.

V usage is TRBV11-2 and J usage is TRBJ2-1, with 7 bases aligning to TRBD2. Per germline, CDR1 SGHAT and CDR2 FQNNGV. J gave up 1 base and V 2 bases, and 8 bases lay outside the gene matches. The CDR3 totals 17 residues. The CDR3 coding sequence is TGTGCCAGCAGCTTAAGTCGCGGGAGTGGATCCTACAATGAGCAGTTCTTC. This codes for CASSLSRGSGSYNEQFF.

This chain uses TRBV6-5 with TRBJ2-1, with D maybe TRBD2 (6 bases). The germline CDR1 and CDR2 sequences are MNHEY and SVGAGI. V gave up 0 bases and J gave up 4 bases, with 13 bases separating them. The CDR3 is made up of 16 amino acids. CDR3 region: CASSYSTSNGYNEQFF. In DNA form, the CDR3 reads TGTGCCAGCAGTTACTCGACTAGTAATGGGTACAATGAGCAGTTCTTC.

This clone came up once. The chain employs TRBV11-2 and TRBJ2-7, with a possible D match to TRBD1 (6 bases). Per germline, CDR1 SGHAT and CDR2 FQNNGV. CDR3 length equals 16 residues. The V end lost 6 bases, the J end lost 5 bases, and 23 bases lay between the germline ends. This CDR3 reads CASSYTTGFRSDEQYF. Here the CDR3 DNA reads TGTGCCAGCAGTTACACTACAGGGTTTCGGTCGGACGAGCAGTACTTC.

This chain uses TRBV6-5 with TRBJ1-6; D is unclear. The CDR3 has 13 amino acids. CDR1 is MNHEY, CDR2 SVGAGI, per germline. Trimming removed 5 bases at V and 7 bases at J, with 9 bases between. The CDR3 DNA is TGTGCCAGCAGTCCTTCCAGGAATTCACCCCTCCACTTT. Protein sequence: CASSPSRNSPLHF.

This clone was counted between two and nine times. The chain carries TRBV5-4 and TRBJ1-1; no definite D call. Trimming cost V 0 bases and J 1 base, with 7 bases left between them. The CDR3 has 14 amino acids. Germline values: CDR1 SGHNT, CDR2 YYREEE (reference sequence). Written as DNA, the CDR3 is TGTGCCAGCAGCTTGGGAGGGTCGAACACTGAAGCTTTCTTT. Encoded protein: CASSLGGSNTEAFF.

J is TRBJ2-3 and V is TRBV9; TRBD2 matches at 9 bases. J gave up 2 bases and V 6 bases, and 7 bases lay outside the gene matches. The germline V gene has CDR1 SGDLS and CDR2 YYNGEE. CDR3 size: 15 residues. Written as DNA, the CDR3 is TGTGCCAGCACCCCTAGCGGGGCACTCACAGATACGCAGTATTTT. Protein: CASTPSGALTDTQYF.

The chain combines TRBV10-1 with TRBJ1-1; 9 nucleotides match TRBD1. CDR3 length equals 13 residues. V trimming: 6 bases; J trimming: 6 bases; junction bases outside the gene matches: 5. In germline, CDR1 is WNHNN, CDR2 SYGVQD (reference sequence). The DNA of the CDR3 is TGCGCCAGCAGGGGGACAGGGCCTCCTGAAGCTTTCTTT. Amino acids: CASRGTGPPEAFF.

This CDR3 is CASSLGGGRAYEQYF. Here the CDR3 DNA reads TGTGCCAGCAGCCTAGGGGGCGGGAGGGCTTACGAGCAGTACTTC. This chain uses TRBV27 with TRBJ2-7; 9 bases align to TRBD2. The CDR3 runs to 15 residues. Germline V gene data show CDR1 as MNHEY and CDR2 as SMNVEV (reference sequence). Trimming took 6 bases from V and 4 from J; bases not matched to a gene: 10.